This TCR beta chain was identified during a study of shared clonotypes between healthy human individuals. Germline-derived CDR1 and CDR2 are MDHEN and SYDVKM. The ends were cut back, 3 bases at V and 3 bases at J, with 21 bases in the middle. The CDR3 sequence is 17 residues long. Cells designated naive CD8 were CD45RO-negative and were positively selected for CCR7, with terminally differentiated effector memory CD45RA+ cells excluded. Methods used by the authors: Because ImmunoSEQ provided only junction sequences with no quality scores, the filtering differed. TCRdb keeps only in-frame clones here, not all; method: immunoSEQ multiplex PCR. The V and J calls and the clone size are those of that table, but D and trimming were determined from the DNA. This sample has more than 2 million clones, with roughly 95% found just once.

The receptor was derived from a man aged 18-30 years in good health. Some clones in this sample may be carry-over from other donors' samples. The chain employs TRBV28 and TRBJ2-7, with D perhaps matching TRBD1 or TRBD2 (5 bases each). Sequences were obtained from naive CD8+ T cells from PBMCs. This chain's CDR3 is CASSFFVPRDGHYEQYF. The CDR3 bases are TGTGCCAGCAGTTTCTTCGTTCCCCGGGACGGACACTACGAGCAGTACTTC.